Listed here are 2 T cell receptor beta chains from one sample, sequenced in a study of cytomegalovirus exposure and HLA in healthy donors. Some clones are missing from TCRdb's copy, which holds only in-frame ones; the method was immunoSEQ multiplex PCR. The repertoire consists of around 300,000 clones, with about 86% occurring once and the leading ten covering approximately 1%. The specimen was PBMCs. The receptors shown here come from a woman aged 18-35 years in good health and CMV-seronegative.

The chain employs TRBV28 and TRBJ2-4; maybe TRBD2 (5 bases). V lost 1 base, J lost 1 base, and 11 bases lay in between. The CDR3 is made up of 16 amino acids. The germline CDR1 and CDR2 sequences are MDHEN and SYDVKM. The CDR3 sequence is CASSLLISAAKNIQYF. The CDR3 nucleotides read TGTGCCAGCAGTTTATTGATTAGCGCGGCCAAAAACATTCAGTACTTC.

The chain combines TRBV28 with TRBJ1-4, with 9 bases identical to TRBD1. The CDR3 length is 14 residues. J gave up 7 bases and V 8 bases, and 8 bases lay outside the gene matches. Germline CDR1 is MDHEN and CDR2 is SYDVKM. The CDR3 here is CASWSGTGLEKLFF. The CDR3 DNA sequence: TGTGCCAGCTGGAGCGGGACAGGGCTTGAAAAACTGTTTTTT.